The rows below give T cell receptor beta chains drawn from one sample of a study of cytomegalovirus exposure and HLA in healthy donors. The data were produced by immunoSEQ multiplex PCR, yet TCRdb's version contains in-frame clones alone and is incomplete. The profile shows 150,000 or so clones, roughly 71% of them singletons. Source material: PBMCs. Receptor source: a girl aged 5-17 years in good health and CMV-seronegative. CDR3s include the opening cysteine and the closing phenylalanine or tryptophan. The D gene is left open where the match is weak. Some rows have no size entry. The others give once, few or many, or a class for an expanded clone.

v_call	j_call	clone_size	d_call	cdr3_aa	cdr3_nt
TRBV2	TRBJ2-7	-	-	CASSQGRGYSYEQYF	TGTGCCAGCAGTCAGGGTAGGGGGTACTCCTACGAGCAGTACTTC
TRBV19	TRBJ1-1	-	-	CASNPDSRAAEAFF	TGTGCCAGTAACCCTGACAGTCGGGCCGCTGAAGCTTTCTTT
TRBV28	TRBJ1-6	-	TRBD1	CASSLPLTRGDSYNSPLHF	TGTGCCAGCAGTTTACCCCTCACCAGGGGGGACTCCTATAATTCACCCCTCCACTTT
TRBV19	TRBJ1-2	-	TRBD1	CASSQTGQGMDGYTF	TGTGCCAGTAGCCAGACGGGACAGGGGATGGATGGCTACACCTTC
TRBV10-1	TRBJ1-3	-	-	CASSENRAGNTIYF	TGCGCCAGCAGTGAGAACAGGGCTGGAAACACCATATATTTT
TRBV15	TRBJ2-5	-	TRBD2	CATSRPLDSGGETQYF	TGTGCCACCAGCAGACCTTTGGATAGCGGGGGGGAGACCCAGTACTTC
TRBV6-5	TRBJ1-1	-	-	CASRGVGGNTEAFF	TGTGCCAGCAGGGGGGTGGGGGGAAACACTGAAGCTTTCTTT
TRBV9	TRBJ2-5	-	TRBD2	CASSVAGQRGALETQYF	TGTGCCAGCAGCGTAGCAGGTCAGCGGGGGGCGCTGGAGACCCAGTACTTC
TRBV4-1	TRBJ2-7	-	-	CASSQTGGPHEQYF	TGCGCCAGCAGTCAGACCGGCGGTCCACACGAGCAGTACTTC
TRBV6-5	TRBJ1-1	-	-	CASSYGQGMNTEAFF	TGTGCCAGCAGTTACGGCCAGGGCATGAACACTGAAGCTTTCTTT
TRBV11-2	TRBJ1-5	-	-	CASSFAGDQPQHF	TGTGCCAGCAGCTTCGCAGGGGATCAGCCCCAGCATTTT
TRBV28	TRBJ2-2	few	-	CASIAGTGELFF	TGTGCCAGTATAGCCGGCACCGGGGAGCTGTTTTTT
TRBV9	TRBJ2-3	-	-	CASGLGVRDTQYF	TGTGCCAGCGGTCTCGGGGTACGAGATACGCAGTATTTT
TRBV6-6	TRBJ2-7	few	-	CASSTLALDEQYF	TGTGCCAGCAGTACCCTGGCCCTAGACGAGCAGTACTTC
TRBV19	TRBJ1-2	few	-	CASSPGSLRGYTF	TGTGCCAGTAGTCCCGGGAGTCTTAGGGGCTACACCTTC